The rows below give T cell receptor beta chains drawn from one sample of a study of OX40 agonist ivuxolimab in advanced cancers. Libraries were prepared by immunoSEQ multiplex PCR; TCRdb keeps only in-frame clonotypes and omits some of them. The sample shows tens of thousands of clones, roughly 90% of them seen only once. The material sequenced was CD4+ or CD8+ T cells sorted from blood, taken in a trial of the OX40 agonist ivuxolimab. These receptors all stem from an adult with an advanced solid tumor such as melanoma, head and neck, liver or kidney cancer. Both conserved end residues are part of each CDR3. The order of the fields is J gene, clone size, V gene, D gene, CDR3 protein, CDR3 DNA. D genes are given only for firm matches. Clone size is shown for a subset of rows, as once, few, many or a class of expanded clone.

TRBJ2-1	-	TRBV11-3	-	CASSLESNKGYNEQFF	TGTGCCAGCAGCTTAGAGAGTAACAAAGGGTACAATGAGCAGTTCTTC
TRBJ2-5	-	TRBV2	-	CASSLTEETQYF	TGTGCCAGCAGTCTAACCGAAGAGACCCAGTACTTC
TRBJ2-5	once	TRBV6-1	TRBD1	CASSRQGSETQYF	TGTGCCAGCAGTAGACAGGGGAGCGAGACCCAGTACTTC
TRBJ2-7	-	TRBV27	-	CASSLSRGPYEQYF	TGTGCCAGCAGTTTAAGTAGGGGCCCGTACGAGCAGTACTTC
TRBJ2-7	-	TRBV21-1	-	CASSKLMKEGPFYIPYEQYF	TGTGCCAGCAGCAAACTCATGAAGGAGGGGCCCTTCTATATACCCTACGAGCAGTACTTC
TRBJ2-3	-	TRBV29-1	-	CSGNRDFTDTQYF	TGCAGCGGAAACCGGGACTTTACAGATACGCAGTATTTT
TRBJ1-4	-	TRBV11-2	TRBD1	CASSRGMGQVSEKLFF	TGTGCCAGCAGTCGAGGCATGGGACAGGTTTCGGAAAAACTGTTTTTT
TRBJ2-5	-	TRBV6-5	TRBD1	CASSSSQGAETQYF	TGTGCCAGCAGTTCATCACAGGGGGCAGAGACCCAGTACTTC
TRBJ2-2	-	TRBV6-4	-	CASSAEDDDNDYTGELFF	TGTGCCAGCAGTGCAGAAGACGACGACAACGATTACACCGGGGAGCTGTTTTTT
TRBJ2-3	once	TRBV28	TRBD1	CASSSGQRGRTDTQYF	TGTGCCAGCAGTTCCGGACAGAGGGGGCGGACAGATACGCAGTATTTT
TRBJ2-1	once	TRBV7-3	-	CASSLTSSGGATYNEQFF	TGTGCCAGCAGCTTAACGTCTAGTGGGGGGGCCACCTACAATGAGCAGTTCTTC
TRBJ1-4	-	TRBV4-1	TRBD1	CASSLTGTGASNEKLFF	TGCGCCAGCAGCCTAACCGGGACAGGGGCTTCAAATGAAAAACTGTTTTTT
TRBJ1-2	-	TRBV6-6	-	CASSPRAGRDDGYTF	TGTGCCAGCAGTCCCCGGGCAGGGAGGGACGATGGCTACACCTTC
TRBJ2-1	-	TRBV5-1	-	CASRPTGDSYNEQFF	TGCGCCAGCAGGCCCACAGGAGACTCCTACAATGAGCAGTTCTTC
TRBJ2-5	-	TRBV6-5	-	CASRPPGQIRETQYF	TGTGCCAGCAGACCGCCGGGGCAGATCCGTGAGACCCAGTACTTC
TRBJ2-5	-	TRBV29-1	-	CSVVPGQLRETQYF	TGCAGCGTTGTTCCGGGACAACTAAGGGAGACCCAGTACTTC
TRBJ1-5	-	TRBV11-2	-	CASSLMAGVDQPQHF	TGTGCCAGCAGCTTAATGGCAGGGGTTGATCAGCCCCAGCATTTT
TRBJ2-7	-	TRBV7-9	-	CASSPAYEQYF	TGTGCCAGCAGCCCGGCCTACGAGCAGTACTTC
TRBJ1-2	-	TRBV5-5	-	CASTGQPHHNYGYTF	TGTGCCAGCACCGGACAGCCACACCATAACTATGGCTACACCTTC
TRBJ2-1	-	TRBV6-5	TRBD1	CASRRQGNYNEQFF	TGTGCCAGCAGGAGACAGGGTAACTACAATGAGCAGTTCTTC
TRBJ1-1	-	TRBV6-6	-	CASSYYIRDTEAFF	TGTGCCAGCAGTTACTATATAAGGGACACTGAAGCTTTCTTT
TRBJ2-2	-	TRBV7-2	-	CASSLLVGEVGELFF	TGTGCCAGCAGCTTATTAGTGGGGGAGGTCGGGGAGCTGTTTTTT
TRBJ2-7	-	TRBV28	TRBD1	CASSKTGDWDHEQYF	TGTGCCAGCAGTAAGACAGGGGATTGGGATCACGAGCAGTACTTC
TRBJ2-3	-	TRBV5-1	-	CASSLLADTQYF	TGCGCCAGCAGCTTGCTTGCAGATACGCAGTATTTT
TRBJ1-4	-	TRBV10-3	-	CAIRPGAAGEGEKLFF	TGTGCCATCAGACCCGGAGCGGCAGGGGAAGGTGAAAAACTGTTTTTT
TRBJ2-5	-	TRBV7-6	-	CASTPYRGPTRETQYF	TGTGCCAGCACCCCTTACCGAGGGCCAACACGAGAGACCCAGTACTTC
TRBJ2-3	-	TRBV7-9	TRBD2	CASRGGDTQYF	TGTGCCAGCAGGGGGGGGGATACGCAGTATTTT
TRBJ1-2	-	TRBV9	-	CASSDRQLQGYGYTF	TGTGCCAGCAGCGACCGACAGTTGCAAGGGTATGGCTACACCTTC
TRBJ2-7	-	TRBV7-2	-	CASSLGPGTYEQYF	TGTGCCAGCAGCTTAGGCCCGGGAACCTACGAGCAGTACTTC
TRBJ1-4	-	TRBV27	-	CASSSLGTTNEKLFF	TGTGCCAGCAGCAGTTTGGGTACAACTAATGAAAAACTGTTTTTT
TRBJ2-2	-	TRBV19	-	CASSGTANTGELFF	TGTGCCAGTAGTGGGACGGCGAACACCGGGGAGCTGTTTTTT
TRBJ2-7	-	TRBV6-6	TRBD1	CASSYSRPGQGYEQYF	TGTGCCAGCAGTTACTCTAGACCGGGACAGGGGTACGAGCAGTACTTC
TRBJ2-5	-	TRBV5-4	TRBD2	CASSPGLAGGETQYF	TGTGCCAGCAGCCCGGGACTAGCGGGGGGAGAGACCCAGTACTTC
TRBJ1-3	-	TRBV9	-	CASIRVGLGNTIYF	TGTGCCAGCATCAGGGTGGGCCTTGGAAACACCATATATTTT
TRBJ2-3	-	TRBV4-1	-	CASSQGGWAAASTDTQYF	TGCGCCAGCAGCCAAGGTGGTTGGGCAGCAGCTAGCACAGATACGCAGTATTTT
TRBJ2-6	few	TRBV5-1	TRBD1	CASSSGQGPPGANVLTF	TGCGCCAGCAGCTCGGGACAGGGCCCCCCGGGGGCCAACGTCCTGACTTTC
TRBJ2-7	-	TRBV5-5	TRBD2	CASAREGYEQYF	TGTGCCAGCGCCCGGGAGGGCTACGAGCAGTACTTC
TRBJ2-1	-	TRBV7-6	-	CASSSIALSDEQFF	TGTGCCAGCAGCTCGATAGCCCTTAGTGATGAGCAGTTCTTC
TRBJ2-5	-	TRBV7-2	TRBD1	CASSLRLGQGRGETQYF	TGTGCCAGCAGCTTAAGGTTGGGACAGGGACGGGGAGAGACCCAGTACTTC
TRBJ2-7	-	TRBV7-3	-	CASSPKGGPLVGEQYF	TGTGCCAGCAGCCCGAAAGGGGGACCGCTTGTTGGCGAGCAGTACTTC
TRBJ1-2	-	TRBV28	-	CASENYGYTF	TGTGCCAGCGAGAACTATGGCTACACCTTC
TRBJ2-6	-	TRBV5-8	-	CASSLGRPSGANVLTF	TGTGCCAGCAGCTTGGGACGTCCCTCTGGGGCCAACGTCCTGACTTTC
TRBJ1-4	-	TRBV5-4	-	CASSLVPPRTPHEKLFF	TGTGCCAGCAGCTTGGTTCCCCCTCGGACTCCCCATGAAAAACTGTTTTTT
TRBJ1-5	-	TRBV10-3	TRBD1	CAISQPRTGVSNQPQHF	TGTGCCATCAGCCAACCTCGGACAGGGGTTAGCAATCAGCCCCAGCATTTT
TRBJ2-7	-	TRBV6-6	TRBD1	CASRILGQGAPGEQYF	TGTGCCAGCAGGATCTTGGGACAGGGGGCTCCGGGCGAGCAGTACTTC
TRBJ1-4	-	TRBV6-1	-	CASSETGRVNEKLFF	TGTGCCAGCAGTGAAACCGGCAGGGTTAATGAAAAACTGTTTTTT
TRBJ2-1	-	TRBV11-2	-	CASSVRANEQFF	TGTGCCAGCTCAGTCCGGGCCAATGAGCAGTTCTTC
TRBJ2-5	-	TRBV27	TRBD1	CASSSIGQGGETQYF	TGTGCCAGCAGTTCAATCGGACAGGGCGGAGAGACCCAGTACTTC
TRBJ1-1	-	TRBV7-2	-	CASSTPDSTEAFF	TGTGCCAGCAGCACACCTGACAGCACTGAAGCTTTCTTT
TRBJ2-1	-	TRBV9	-	CASSSRVGSYNEQFF	TGTGCCAGCAGCTCCAGGGTTGGGTCCTACAATGAGCAGTTCTTC
TRBJ2-2	-	TRBV11-3	-	CASSLDTRGGELFF	TGTGCCAGCAGCTTAGATACCCGCGGCGGGGAGCTGTTTTTT
TRBJ2-3	-	TRBV7-3	-	CASSSRGRAGLWEHTDTQYF	TGTGCCAGCAGCTCCCGAGGCAGGGCAGGTTTGTGGGAACACACAGATACGCAGTATTTT
TRBJ1-2	-	TRBV6-6	TRBD1	CASSYQTGSNYGYTF	TGTGCCAGCAGTTACCAGACAGGGAGCAACTATGGCTACACCTTC
TRBJ1-2	-	TRBV7-2	TRBD1	CASSVGQGYGYTF	TGTGCCAGCAGCGTGGGACAGGGATATGGCTACACCTTC
TRBJ2-5	-	TRBV7-9	-	CASRGRGTQETQYF	TGTGCCAGCAGGGGTCGGGGGACCCAAGAGACCCAGTACTTC